This note documents a single TCR beta chain sequence. TCRdb's copy holds only in-frame clones and misses some; the assay was immunoSEQ multiplex PCR. Counted here are approximately 270,000 clones, around 90% occurring once; the ten biggest clones make up roughly 2.2%. Germline CDR1 MNHEY, CDR2 SMNVEV (reference sequence). J lost 3 bases, V lost 2 bases, and 9 bases had no gene match. This CDR3 spans 17 amino acids. This specimen belongs to a study of blood T cell repertoires in COVID-19. This chain connects TRBV27 to TRBJ2-2; 7 bases line up with TRBD2. The specimen sequenced was peripheral blood. This TCR came from a man aged 45-65 years with acute or convalescent COVID-19. CDR3 nucleotide sequence: TGTGCCAGCAGTTTAATGAGAGCGGCGGGGGACACCGGGGAGCTGTTTTTT. Its translation: CASSLMRAAGDTGELFF.